This T cell receptor beta chain was found in a study of control samples from healthy donors and cancer patients. The V end was cut by 8 bases, the J end by 5 bases, with 15 bases between. Per germline, CDR1 MGHDK and CDR2 SYGVNS. The CDR3 is made up of 14 amino acids. Data came from immunoSEQ multiplex PCR; TCRdb stores just in-frame clones and leaves some out. The data hold around 150,000 clones, with about 90% observed a single time. This clone appeared once. The J gene is TRBJ2-2, the V gene TRBV25-1; D remains unclear. What was sequenced was blood. The TCR originated in a man between 25 and 39 years old in good health. CDR3 in amino acids: CASLAKDLTGELFF. CDR3 coding DNA: TGTGCCAGCTTGGCCAAGGATTTAACCGGGGAGCTGTTTTTT.